This T cell receptor (beta chain) was sequenced during a study of identifying expanded T cells in peripheral blood. V trimming: 5 bases; J trimming: 5 bases; junction bases outside the gene matches: 7. Germline CDR1 reads MNHNY; CDR2 reads SVGAGI (reference sequence). The CDR3 consists of 14 residues. During the collection period, no donor immune events like infections were recorded. This clone has a handful of counts. Its specificity is not known. Data came from immunoSEQ multiplex PCR; TCRdb stores just in-frame clones and leaves some out. Of 50,000 to 75,000 clones listed, approximately 82% are singletons. Regarding the study as a whole: Differentially abundant clones: around 1.1 between replicates, 16.4 at 2 to 3 weeks, less than 20 at four. Clone count variance between roughly 2-week samples rose with total template count.

This chain connects TRBV6-6 to TRBJ2-3, with 7 bases fitting TRBD2. The TCR originated in a person between 18 and 70 years old in good health. Input material: blood. In DNA form, the CDR3 reads TGTGCCAGCAGTAAGACTAGCAATGGAGATACGCAGTATTTT. The encoded protein is CASSKTSNGDTQYF.